These 26 T cell receptor beta chains came from one sample sequenced in a study of T cells in Graves' hyperthyroidism and ophthalmopathy. RNA transcripts yielded amplified TCR beta CDR3 regions. When the TCR CDR3 underwent first-round RT-PCR, the HTBI primer set was used. TCRdb independently ran MiXCR on the multiplex PCR reads; one entry per CDR3 protein. Of over 300,000 distinct CDR3 sequences in the sample, approximately 14% were seen once. Sample: blood. These TCRs come from a woman aged 60-70 years with Graves' hyperthyroidism.

Ten or more counts support this clonotype. This chain uses TRBV2 with TRBJ1-2, with D uncertain. The CDR3 is made up of 14 amino acids. The V and J ends lost 0 bases and 3 bases respectively, with 8 bases between them. The germline V gene encodes CDR1 SNHLY and CDR2 FYNNEI. The CDR3 DNA follows: TGTGCCAGCAGTGAAGCGCGGGCCGACTATGGCTACACCTTC. Protein: CASSEARADYGYTF.

This clonotype was picked up a small number of times. The rearrangement uses TRBV12-3 or TRBV12-4 and TRBJ2-5; possibly TRBD2 for D (6 bases). V was cut by 1 base and J by 3 bases, with 9 bases left in between. The CDR3 spans 14 residues. CDR3 residues: CASSLVASEETQYF. As DNA, the CDR3 is TGTGCCAGCAGTTTAGTGGCTAGCGAAGAGACCCAGTACTTC.

The sample holds many counts of this clonotype. V and J are TRBV18 and TRBJ2-1; the match to TRBD2 covers 7 bases. Germline CDR1 is KGHSH and CDR2 is LQKENI. Trimming cost V 1 base and J 5 bases; bases outside gene matches: 2. This CDR3 comprises 14 residues. CDR3 in amino acids: CASSPRAGDNEQFF. CDR3 sequence (DNA): TGTGCCAGCTCACCACGGGCGGGGGACAATGAGCAGTTCTTC.

This clonotype was counted at least ten times. The chain uses TRBV27 and TRBJ2-7; TRBD2 aligns across 12 bases. This CDR3 is built from 16 residues. The V segment lost 3 bases and the J segment 7 bases; nucleotides outside the gene matches: 10. Germline CDR1 is MNHEY and CDR2 is SMNVEV (reference sequence). The CDR3 coding sequence is TGTGCCAGCAGTTTCCAGCTAGCGGGAGGGAGCCGGGAGCAGTACTTC. Amino acids: CASSFQLAGGSREQYF.

This clonotype was observed many times. The chain joins TRBV18 to TRBJ1-2; D uncertain. Germline CDR1 KGHSH, CDR2 LQKENI. The CDR3 runs to 13 residues. The germline V and J ends were trimmed by 5 bases and 1 base, with 8 bases remaining between them. Here the CDR3 reads CASSEDYNYGYTF. CDR3 DNA: TGTGCCAGCTCAGAAGACTATAACTATGGCTACACCTTC.

There are many counts of this clonotype. The junction departs from germline at one end; a sequencing error may be responsible. The V and J genes are TRBV7-2 and TRBJ2-3; 7 nucleotides align to TRBD2. The CDR3 loop spans 16 amino acids. The germline CDR1 and CDR2 sequences are SGHTA and FQGNSA. The CDR3 reads CASSLGEQRDIDAQYF. As DNA, the CDR3 is TGTGCCAGCAGCTTGGGGGAGCAGCGGGATATAGATGCGCAGTATTTT.

This clonotype was observed many times. The CDR3 loop reads CASGLAMVEGPFSGNTIYF. CDR3 DNA: TGTGCTAGTGGTTTGGCCATGGTTGAAGGGCCCTTCTCTGGAAACACCATATATTTT. V usage is TRBV12-5 and J usage is TRBJ1-3, with no clear D. Germline CDR1 LGHNT, CDR2 FRNRAP. CDR3 length equals 19 residues. V was pared by 1 base and J by 0 bases, with 19 bases between.

This clonotype has just a few counts. This rearrangement joins TRBV4-1 to TRBJ1-1; TRBD1 might be the D (5 bases). CDR1 MGHRA and CDR2 YSYEKL come from the germline V gene. V was trimmed by 2 bases and J by 5 bases, leaving 18 bases between them. This CDR3 spans 16 amino acids. The CDR3 DNA reads TGCGCCAGCAGCCAACGACCTCTTTGGGGGGGTACTGAAGCTTTCTTT. Translating gives CASSQRPLWGGTEAFF.

This clonotype was detected a few times. The chain combines TRBV20-1 with TRBJ2-1; the match to TRBD2 covers 8 bases. The V gene's germline CDR1 is DFQATT and CDR2 SNEGSKA (reference sequence). After removal of 4 bases from V and 6 bases from J, the junction contained 11 bases not matched to a gene. This CDR3 is 15 amino acids long. In nucleotides, the CDR3 is TGCAGTGCTACGACTGGGGCTAGCGGGTCCAATGAGCAGTTCTTC. It is translated as CSATTGASGSNEQFF.

Comment on this clonotype: A read error may explain this, as a much larger clone is one base away. The rearrangement uses TRBV24-1 and TRBJ2-1, with 8 bases identical to TRBD2. The end of the DNA fits TRBJ2-7 better, so the J call may be wrong. This CDR3 contains 16 residues. Per germline, CDR1 KGHDR and CDR2 SFDVKD. CDR3 DNA sequence: TGTGCCACCAGTGATTCCGGGACTAGTAAATACAATGAGCAGTACTTC. Translated, it gives CATSDSGTSKYNEQYF.

The rearrangement uses TRBV18 and TRBJ2-1; maybe TRBD1 (5 bases). This CDR3 has 14 residues. Trimming removed 2 bases from V and 7 bases from J, with 12 bases in between. Germline V gives CDR1 KGHSH, CDR2 LQKENI. The CDR3 protein is CASSPRQGGNEQFF. The CDR3 DNA reads as TGTGCCAGCTCACCAAGGCAGGGTGGGAATGAGCAGTTCTTC. Full variable domain (outside the CDR3, taken from reference TRBV18 and TRBJ2-1): NAGVMQNPRHLVRRRGQEARLRCSPMKGHSHVYWYRQLPEEGLKFMVYLQKENIIDESGMPKERFSAEFPKEGPSILRIQQVVRGDSAAYFCASSPRQGGNEQFFGPGTRLTVL.

The genes are TRBV11-2 and TRBJ1-1; D perhaps matches TRBD1 (6 bases). Trimming took off 5 bases at V and 5 bases at J, with 18 bases between the two ends. There are 15 residues in the CDR3. The germline V gene encodes CDR1 SGHAT and CDR2 FQNNGV. The CDR3 DNA sequence: TGTGCCAGCAGCCGGGACTCGGGGGGGCAAACTGAAGCTTTCTTT. Translating gives CASSRDSGGQTEAFF.

Turning to this clonotype: A read error may produce the germline difference seen at one junction end. The rearrangement links TRBV20-1 to TRBJ2-7, with D perhaps assigned TRBD1 or TRBD2 (5 bases each). The CDR3 is 16 amino acids. Germline V lookup: CDR1 DFQATT, CDR2 SNEGSKA (reference sequence). CDR3 nucleotides: TGCAGTGCTAGAGGTACTTCCGGGACCGAGGCCTACGAGCATTACTTC. Translated, it gives CSARGTSGTEAYEHYF.

The genes are TRBV6-2 or TRBV6-3 and TRBJ2-7, with TRBD2 identical over 7 bases. Germline CDR1 reads MNHEY; CDR2 reads SVGEGT. The CDR3 is made up of 14 amino acids. V lost 1 base to trimming and J lost 3 bases; unmatched junction nucleotides: 3. The chain's CDR3 is CASSYLRGDYEQYF. CDR3 in DNA: TGTGCCAGCAGTTACTTACGGGGGGACTACGAGCAGTACTTC.

Worth noting for this clonotype: The missing conserved phenylalanine or tryptophan at the end of this CDR3 makes a read error likely. This chain links TRBV29-1 with TRBJ1-5; TRBD1 agrees at 8 bases. J was trimmed by 4 bases and V by 4 bases; bases with no gene match: 0. From germline, CDR1 is SQVTM and CDR2 ANQGSEA. The CDR3 is made up of 12 amino acids. The CDR3 DNA reads TGCAGCGTTGGACAGGGGAATCAGCCCCAGCATCTT. It encodes CSVGQGNQPQHL.

The CDR3 spells CAISGTSGRGTDTQYF. The CDR3 DNA reads as TGTGCCATCAGCGGGACTAGCGGGAGAGGCACAGATACGCAGTATTTT. This chain joins TRBV10-3 and TRBJ2-3; 14 bases are shared with TRBD2. J was trimmed by 1 base and V by 6 bases; bases with no gene match: 3. Germline V lookup: CDR1 ENHRY, CDR2 SYGVKD. The CDR3 has 16 residues.

This clonotype was seen ten or more times. The rearrangement links TRBV20-1 to TRBJ1-1; unclear D gene. The CDR3 extends over 10 amino acids. Germline CDR1 is DFQATT and CDR2 is SNEGSKA (reference sequence). V was pared by 6 bases and J by 8 bases, with 10 bases between. CDR3 in amino acids: CSAGQEEAFF. CDR3 bases: TGCAGTGCCGGCCAGGAGGAAGCTTTCTTT.

This clonotype was counted many times. The V and J genes are TRBV30 and TRBJ2-1; perhaps TRBD2 as D (6 bases). Germline V CDR1 and CDR2: GTSNPN, SVGIG (reference sequence). The CDR3 extends over 14 amino acids. V dropped 1 base and J dropped 5 bases, with 12 bases sitting between them. CDR3 in amino acids: CAWSGKTSDNEQFF. The CDR3 DNA reads as TGTGCCTGGAGTGGTAAGACTAGTGACAATGAGCAGTTCTTC.

With regard to this clonotype: Just one base apart from a much larger clone, this may be a read error. The chain has TRBV7-3 and TRBJ2-2; possibly TRBD2 for D (6 bases). There are 16 residues in the CDR3. Germline V gene lookup returns CDR1 SGHTA and CDR2 FQGTGA. The V end was cut by 4 bases, the J end by 3 bases, with 15 bases between. CDR3 nucleotide sequence: TGTGCCAGCAGCTCATCTAGCGAAACCTACACCGGGGAGCTGTTTTTT. Amino acid sequence: CASSSSSETYTGELFF.

This chain uses TRBV5-1 with TRBJ2-7; 10 bases agree with TRBD2. J gave up 0 bases and V 0 bases, and 6 bases lay outside the gene matches. The CDR3 is 17 residues long. Germline lookup yields CDR1 SGHRS and CDR2 YFSETQ. CDR3 sequence (DNA): TGCGCCAGCAGCTTGGATGCTCTAGCGGGAGTCTCCTACGAGCAGTACTTC. As protein: CASSLDALAGVSYEQYF.

This clonotype was counted a few times. V is TRBV28 and J is TRBJ2-4, with 13 bases identical to TRBD2. Germline V gene lookup returns CDR1 MDHEN and CDR2 SYDVKM. The CDR3 runs to 18 residues. The V gene end was trimmed by 5 bases and the J gene end by 0 bases; junction bases not matched to a gene: 7. The CDR3 DNA reads as TGTGCCAGCAGTCCTACTAGCGGGAGGGCCCTAGCCAAAAACATTCAGTACTTC. Its protein is CASSPTSGRALAKNIQYF.

This chain uses TRBV12-5 with TRBJ1-5; D is unclear. This CDR3 has 15 amino acids. CDR1 LGHNT and CDR2 FRNRAP come from the germline V gene. Trimming stripped 0 bases from V and 3 bases from J, with 9 bases between. The CDR3 loop reads CASGLVAGFNQPQHF. CDR3 DNA sequence: TGTGCTAGTGGTTTGGTAGCGGGATTCAATCAGCCCCAGCATTTT.

In the case of this clonotype: Mismatch with germline at one junction end may stem from a read error. The chain recombines TRBV12-5 with TRBJ2-1; 8 bases agree with TRBD2. CDR3 length: 13 amino acids. CDR1 LGHNT and CDR2 FRNRAP come from the germline V gene. The CDR3: CASGPGRGNEQLF. Written as DNA, the CDR3 is TGTGCTAGTGGCCCCGGGAGGGGGAATGAGCAGCTCTTC.

This clonotype was seen at least ten times. This chain links TRBV5-5 with TRBJ1-2, with D maybe TRBD1 (5 bases). This CDR3 comprises 15 residues. Germline lookup yields CDR1 SGHKS and CDR2 YYEKEE (reference sequence). Trimming left V 4 bases short and J 2 bases short, with 15 bases between. The CDR3 loop reads CASSAQVATNYGYTF. CDR3 nucleotide sequence: TGTGCCAGCAGCGCACAGGTTGCAACGAACTATGGCTACACCTTC.

The sample holds many counts of this clonotype. The chain carries TRBV24-1 and TRBJ2-5; maybe TRBD2 (5 bases). V was clipped by 4 bases and J by 5 bases, with 16 bases between them. CDR3 length: 15 amino acids. Germline loops: CDR1 KGHDR, CDR2 SFDVKD. The CDR3 protein is CATSDYSRGRETQYF. The DNA of the CDR3 is TGTGCCACCAGTGACTATTCTCGGGGTCGTGAGACCCAGTACTTC.

This clonotype was detected once. This chain connects TRBV24-1 to TRBJ2-2, with 11 bases that match TRBD1. V lost 2 bases to trimming and J lost 3 bases; unmatched junction nucleotides: 4. The CDR3 spans 17 residues. Per the germline V gene, CDR1 is KGHDR and CDR2 is SFDVKD. The CDR3 DNA sequence: TGTGCCACCAGTGATTGGTTGGGACAGGGGGACACCGGGGAGCTGTTTTTT. The encoded protein is CATSDWLGQGDTGELFF.